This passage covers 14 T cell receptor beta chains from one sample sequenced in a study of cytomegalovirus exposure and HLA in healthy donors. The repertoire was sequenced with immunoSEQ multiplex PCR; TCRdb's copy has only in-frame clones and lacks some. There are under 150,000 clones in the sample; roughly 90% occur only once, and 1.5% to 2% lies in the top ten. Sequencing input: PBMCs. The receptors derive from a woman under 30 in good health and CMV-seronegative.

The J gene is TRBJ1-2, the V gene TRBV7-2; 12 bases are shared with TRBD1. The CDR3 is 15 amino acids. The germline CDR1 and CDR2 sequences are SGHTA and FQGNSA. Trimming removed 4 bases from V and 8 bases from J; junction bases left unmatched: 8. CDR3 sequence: CASSSPGQGAGGYTF. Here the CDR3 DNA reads TGTGCCAGCAGCTCCCCGGGACAGGGGGCGGGGGGCTACACCTTC.

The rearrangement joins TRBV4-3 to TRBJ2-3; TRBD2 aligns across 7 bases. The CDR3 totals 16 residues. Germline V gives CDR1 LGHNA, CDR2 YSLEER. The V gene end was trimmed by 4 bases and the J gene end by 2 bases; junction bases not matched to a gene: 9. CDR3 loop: CASSRRDYPPTDTQYF. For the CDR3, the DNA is TGCGCCAGCAGCCGGCGGGACTACCCACCCACAGATACGCAGTATTTT.

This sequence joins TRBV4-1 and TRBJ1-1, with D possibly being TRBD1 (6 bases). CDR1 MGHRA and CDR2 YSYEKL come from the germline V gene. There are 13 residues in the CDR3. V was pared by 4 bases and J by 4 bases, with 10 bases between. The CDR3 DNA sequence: TGCGCCAGCAGCCGCGGACAGTCCACTGAAGCTTTCTTT. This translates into CASSRGQSTEAFF.

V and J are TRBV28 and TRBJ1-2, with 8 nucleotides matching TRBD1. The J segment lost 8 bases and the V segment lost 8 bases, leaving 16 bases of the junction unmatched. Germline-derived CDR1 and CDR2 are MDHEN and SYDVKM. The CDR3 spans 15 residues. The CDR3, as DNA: TGTGCCAGCGGATCCACCTTCAGGGGGCGGGGAGGCTACACCTTC. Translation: CASGSTFRGRGGYTF.

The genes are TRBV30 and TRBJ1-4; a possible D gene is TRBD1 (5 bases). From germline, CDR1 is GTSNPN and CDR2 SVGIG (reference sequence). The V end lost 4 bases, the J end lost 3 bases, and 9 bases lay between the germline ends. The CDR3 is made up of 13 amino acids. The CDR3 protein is CAWNGRANEKLFF. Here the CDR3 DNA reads TGTGCCTGGAACGGCAGGGCTAATGAAAAACTGTTTTTT.

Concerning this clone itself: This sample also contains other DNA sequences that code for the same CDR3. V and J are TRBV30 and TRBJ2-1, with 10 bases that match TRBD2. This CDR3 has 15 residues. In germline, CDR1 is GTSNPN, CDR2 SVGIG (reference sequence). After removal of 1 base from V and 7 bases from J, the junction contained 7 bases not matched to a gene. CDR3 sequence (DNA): TGTGCCTGGAGTGCCTTAGCGGGAGGCCCTAATGAGCAGTTCTTC. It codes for CAWSALAGGPNEQFF.

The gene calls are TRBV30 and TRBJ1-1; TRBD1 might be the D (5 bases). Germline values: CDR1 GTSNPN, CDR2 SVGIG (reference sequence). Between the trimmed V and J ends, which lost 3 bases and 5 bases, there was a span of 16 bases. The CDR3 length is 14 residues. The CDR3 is CAWRVYQGMTEAFF. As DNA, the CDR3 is TGTGCCTGGAGAGTTTATCAGGGTATGACTGAAGCTTTCTTT.

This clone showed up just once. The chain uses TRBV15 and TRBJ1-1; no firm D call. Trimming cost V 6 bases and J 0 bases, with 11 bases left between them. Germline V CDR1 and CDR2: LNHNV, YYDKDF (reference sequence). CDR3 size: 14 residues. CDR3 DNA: TGTGCCACCAGTAGCACCGGGTTGAACACTGAAGCTTTCTTT. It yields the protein CATSSTGLNTEAFF.

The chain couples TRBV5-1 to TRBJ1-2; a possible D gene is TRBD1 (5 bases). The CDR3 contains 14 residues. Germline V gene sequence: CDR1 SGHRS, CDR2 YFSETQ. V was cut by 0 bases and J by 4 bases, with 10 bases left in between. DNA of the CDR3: TGCGCCAGCAGCTTGGAAGGGGCGAGCTATGGCTACACCTTC. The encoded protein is CASSLEGASYGYTF.

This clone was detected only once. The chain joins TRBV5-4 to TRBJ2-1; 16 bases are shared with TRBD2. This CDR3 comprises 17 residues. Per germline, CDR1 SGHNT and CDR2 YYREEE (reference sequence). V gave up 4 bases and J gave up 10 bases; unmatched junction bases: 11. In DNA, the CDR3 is TGTGCCAGCAGCCCAGGGACTAGCGGGAGGGCCGTGGGAGAGCAGTTCTTC. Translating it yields CASSPGTSGRAVGEQFF.

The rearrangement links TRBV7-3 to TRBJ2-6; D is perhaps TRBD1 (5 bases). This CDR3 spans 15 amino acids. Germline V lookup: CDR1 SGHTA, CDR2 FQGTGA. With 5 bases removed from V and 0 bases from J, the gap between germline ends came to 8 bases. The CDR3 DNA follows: TGTGCCAGCAGCACGACAGCCTCTGGGGCCAACGTCCTGACTTTC. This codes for CASSTTASGANVLTF.

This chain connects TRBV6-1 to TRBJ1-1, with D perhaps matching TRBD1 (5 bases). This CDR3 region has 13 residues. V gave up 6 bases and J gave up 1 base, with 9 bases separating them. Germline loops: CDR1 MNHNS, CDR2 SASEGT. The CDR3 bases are TGTGCCAGCAGGCTACAGGAGAACACTGAAGCTTTCTTT. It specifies CASRLQENTEAFF.

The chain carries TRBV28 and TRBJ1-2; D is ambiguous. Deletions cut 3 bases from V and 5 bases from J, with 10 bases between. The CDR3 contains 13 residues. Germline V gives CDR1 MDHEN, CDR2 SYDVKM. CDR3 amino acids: CASSFAAAYGYTF. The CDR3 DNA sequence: TGTGCCAGCAGTTTTGCGGCAGCTTATGGCTACACCTTC.

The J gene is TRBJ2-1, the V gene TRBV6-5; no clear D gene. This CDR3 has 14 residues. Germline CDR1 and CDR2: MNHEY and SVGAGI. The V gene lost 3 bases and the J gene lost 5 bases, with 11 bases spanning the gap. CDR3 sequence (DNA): TGTGCCAGCAGTTATTCGCCGGTCAACAATGAGCAGTTCTTC. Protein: CASSYSPVNNEQFF.